What follows are 2 T cell receptor beta chains derived from one specimen sequenced in a study of tumour-infiltrating T cells in Burkitt lymphoma. Method: immunoSEQ multiplex PCR; TCRdb's copy keeps in-frame clones and lacks some. The sample comprises about 4,000 clones, 16% of which are singletons, and 12% to 15% rests with the top ten. The sample consisted of tumor tissue. The receptors originated from a human donor with diffuse large B-cell lymphoma. Some clones in this sample may be carry-over from other donors' samples.

The chain combines TRBV18 with TRBJ1-1; 8 bases agree with TRBD1. The CDR3 is 17 residues long. Germline V gene lookup returns CDR1 KGHSH and CDR2 LQKENI. V lost 0 bases, J lost 4 bases, and 10 bases stayed unmatched. CDR3 nucleotides: TGTGCCAGCTCACCACCCGGGACAGGATCGGGGGGCACTGAAGCTTTCTTT. The encoded protein is CASSPPGTGSGGTEAFF. Together with reference TRBV18 and TRBJ1-1, the CDR3 gives the full variable domain: NAGVMQNPRHLVRRRGQEARLRCSPMKGHSHVYWYRQLPEEGLKFMVYLQKENIIDESGMPKERFSAEFPKEGPSILRIQQVVRGDSAAYFCASSPPGTGSGGTEAFFGQGTRLTVV.

This clone was detected a few times. The chain uses TRBV7-3 and TRBJ2-6, with D hard to call. V gave up 2 bases and J gave up 13 bases, with 9 bases separating them. Germline CDR1 and CDR2: SGHTA and FQGTGA. This CDR3 contains 12 residues. CDR3 region: CASSLGQSVLTF. CDR3 coding DNA: TGTGCCAGCAGCTTAGGGCAAAGTGTCCTGACTTTC.